One and the same sample provided the 22 T cell receptor beta chains below, sequenced in a study of T cells expressing NK-cell markers (dated by TCRdb to 2020 to 2022). Library prep was done by 5' RACE. For sequencing, an Illumina HiSeq 2000 was employed. The reads went through TCRdb reprocessing, and each CDR3 protein sequence gets one entry with no DNA. The sample table records 200,000 to 300,000 distinct CDR3 sequences. Clones ranked in the top ten supply around 4% of the sample. Material: blood T cells: a sorted CD56 or NKG2C T cell subset, CD4+ or CD8+ T cells, or bulk PBMC T cells (not recorded which). These receptors came from a woman between 18 and 75 years old in good health.

The rearrangement uses TRBV20-1 and TRBJ2-1; the D gene TCRdb calls, TRBD2, cannot be checked with no DNA. Germline V CDR1 and CDR2: DFQATT, SNEGSKA (reference sequence). The CDR3 has 12 amino acids. CDR3 residues: CSATDYYNEQFF.

The rearrangement uses TRBV5-5 and TRBJ1-1. The CDR3 extends over 14 amino acids. CDR1 SGHKS and CDR2 YYEKEE come from the germline V gene (reference sequence). The CDR3 here is CASRVGWENTEAFF.

The V gene is TRBV6-5, the J gene TRBJ2-4. Germline CDR1 is MNHEY and CDR2 is SVGAGI. The CDR3 totals 13 residues. CDR3: CASSYSNGNIQYF.

The J gene is TRBJ2-1, the V gene TRBV4-3. Germline V gene sequence: CDR1 LGHNA, CDR2 YSLEER. The CDR3 sequence is 11 residues long. The CDR3 here is CASSQAREQFF.

This sequence joins TRBV29-1 and TRBJ2-3; TCRdb returns TRBD2, unconfirmable since there is no DNA. Germline V gives CDR1 SQVTM, CDR2 ANQGSEA. CDR3 length: 14 amino acids. CDR3 region: CSVEGETLTDTQYF.

The chain's CDR3 is CSYRLNTEAFF. The chain couples TRBV29-1 to TRBJ1-1; TCRdb designates TRBD1, a call that cannot be tested without DNA. CDR1 SQVTM and CDR2 ANQGSEA come from the germline V gene. The CDR3 is made up of 11 amino acids. The complete variable domain, with remaining parts taken from reference TRBV29-1 and TRBJ1-1, reads SAVISQKPSRDICQRGTSLTIQCQVDSQVTMMFWYRQQPGQSLTLIATANQGSEATYESGFVIDKFPISRPNLTFSTLTVSNMSPEDSSIYLCSYRLNTEAFFGQGTRLTVV.

This sequence joins TRBV18 and TRBJ1-4. Germline V CDR1 and CDR2: KGHSH, LQKENI. There are 14 residues in the CDR3. The CDR3 reads CASSPPPAGEKLFF.

The chain uses TRBV4-2 and TRBJ2-3; the TRBD1 assignment by TCRdb is unverifiable without DNA. This CDR3 region has 15 residues. CDR1 and CDR2 (germline): LGHNA, YNFKEQ. The CDR3 region is CASSQAGGGTDTQYF.

The chain is built from TRBV18 and TRBJ2-1; TCRdb outputs TRBD2, but without DNA this stays unchecked. CDR3 length equals 12 residues. CDR1 is KGHSH and CDR2 is LQKENI in the germline V gene. The CDR3 reads CASSGLLWEQFF. Full variable domain (outside the CDR3, taken from reference TRBV18 and TRBJ2-1): NAGVMQNPRHLVRRRGQEARLRCSPMKGHSHVYWYRQLPEEGLKFMVYLQKENIIDESGMPKERFSAEFPKEGPSILRIQQVVRGDSAAYFCASSGLLWEQFFGPGTRLTVL.

CDR3: CATSDFSGGGTDTQYF. The chain joins TRBV24-1 to TRBJ2-3; there is no DNA to check the TCRdb D call of TRBD2. CDR3 length equals 16 residues. In germline, CDR1 is KGHDR, CDR2 SFDVKD.

The genes are TRBV10-3 and TRBJ2-3. This CDR3 is built from 14 residues. From germline, CDR1 is ENHRY and CDR2 SYGVKD. CDR3 in amino acids: CAISGSTSLDTQYF.

The chain couples TRBV9 to TRBJ2-7; TCRdb lists TRBD2, though no DNA is available to test this call. The germline V gene has CDR1 SGDLS and CDR2 YYNGEE. The CDR3 is 18 amino acids. The CDR3 spells CASSPRGLAGGQRYEQYF. Full variable domain (remainder filled in from reference TRBV9 and TRBJ2-7): DSGVTQTPKHLITATGQRVTLRCSPRSGDLSVYWYQQSLDQGLQFLIQYYNGEERAKGNILERFSAQQFPDLHSELNLSSLELGDSALYFCASSPRGLAGGQRYEQYFGPGTRLTVT.

The genes are TRBV29-1 and TRBJ2-2; TCRdb's D call of TRBD1 is untestable without DNA. Germline V lookup: CDR1 SQVTM, CDR2 ANQGSEA. The length of the CDR3 is 16 residues. This CDR3 reads CSCWNGTGAGTGELFF.

CDR3 region: CASSLRDGPLLF. The chain is built from TRBV21-1 and TRBJ2-1; TCRdb picks TRBD1, but there is no DNA to check that call. TRBV21-1 is designated a pseudogene. The CDR3 runs 12 residues.

This chain joins TRBV4-3 and TRBJ1-2; there is no DNA to check the TCRdb D call of TRBD1. CDR3 size: 16 residues. Germline CDR1 is LGHNA and CDR2 is YSLEER. The CDR3 is CASSQDSGDRVGGYTF.

The chain is built from TRBV7-9 and TRBJ1-2. Looked up from germline, CDR1 is SEHNR and CDR2 is FQNEAQ (reference sequence). This CDR3 region has 13 residues. The CDR3 protein is CASSGTGEGGYTF.

The rearrangement links TRBV20-1 to TRBJ2-2; the TCRdb call, TRBD2, lacks DNA for checking. The germline V gene has CDR1 DFQATT and CDR2 SNEGSKA (reference sequence). CDR3 size: 13 residues. CDR3 region: CSAKSRTDGELFF.

The rearrangement joins TRBV29-1 to TRBJ2-7; TCRdb proposes TRBD1, but this gene call is untestable without DNA. CDR3 length equals 13 residues. In germline, CDR1 is SQVTM, CDR2 ANQGSEA. The CDR3 reads CSVRTDKTYEQYF.

This chain uses TRBV28 with TRBJ2-7; TCRdb outputs TRBD1, but without DNA this stays unchecked. This CDR3 is 13 amino acids long. Germline V gene sequence: CDR1 MDHEN, CDR2 SYDVKM. This CDR3 reads CASRPGEGYEQYF.

V usage is TRBV18 and J usage is TRBJ2-7; absent DNA, TCRdb's TRBD1 call cannot be checked. Germline CDR1 KGHSH, CDR2 LQKENI. There are 14 residues in the CDR3. CDR3 loop: CASSLDRLTYEQYF.

The chain has TRBV5-4 and TRBJ2-5; TCRdb outputs TRBD1, but without DNA this stays unchecked. The V gene's germline CDR1 is SGHNT and CDR2 YYREEE (reference sequence). CDR3 length: 15 amino acids. The CDR3 sequence: CASSATPGQQETQYF.

The V call is TRBV5-1, the J call TRBJ1-1; TCRdb's D call, TRBD1, is unchecked because there is no DNA. Germline V gene data show CDR1 as SGHRS and CDR2 as YFSETQ. This CDR3 spans 17 amino acids. The CDR3 loop reads CASGRHDLSRRGTEAFF.